This entry lists 16 T cell receptor beta chains sequenced from one sample in a study of ipilimumab plus nivolumab after autologous stem cell transplantation. The data were produced by immunoSEQ multiplex PCR, yet TCRdb's version contains in-frame clones alone and is incomplete. In the table there are about 40,000 clones, 80% to 95% of which are singletons. Material: PBMCs, obtained in a trial of ipilimumab plus nivolumab as post-transplant consolidation. These TCRs come from a male donor with multiple myeloma.

V is TRBV28 and J is TRBJ2-1; 10 bases are a match to TRBD2. Trimming removed 4 bases from V and 7 bases from J; junction bases left unmatched: 13. Germline V lookup: CDR1 MDHEN, CDR2 SYDVKM. The CDR3 spans 17 residues. The CDR3 loop is CASSWPSGSVRYNEQFF. CDR3 sequence (DNA): TGTGCCAGCAGTTGGCCTAGCGGGAGTGTAAGGTATAATGAGCAGTTCTTC.

This chain joins TRBV11-2 and TRBJ2-3; 10 positions agree with TRBD2. V was clipped by 5 bases and J by 6 bases; unmatched bases: 8. The germline V gene has CDR1 SGHAT and CDR2 FQNNGV. The CDR3 length is 15 residues. CDR3 residues: CASSRAAGGPDTQYF. CDR3 DNA sequence: TGTGCCAGCAGCCGAGCAGCGGGGGGGCCGGATACGCAGTATTTT.

The CDR3 protein is CASSATSSSTDTQYF. The CDR3 coding sequence is TGTGCCAGCAGCGCGACTAGCAGCAGCACAGATACGCAGTATTTT. The rearrangement uses TRBV7-3 and TRBJ2-3, with 7 positions matching TRBD2. Germline CDR1 and CDR2: SGHTA and FQGTGA. The CDR3 spans 15 residues. V was clipped by 5 bases and J by 0 bases; unmatched bases: 5.

The CDR3 region is CASSLARTSGGYEQYF. DNA of the CDR3: TGTGCCAGCAGCTTAGCCCGGACTAGCGGGGGATACGAGCAGTACTTC. This chain links TRBV7-2 with TRBJ2-7, with TRBD2 matching 13 bases. Germline trimming cut 0 bases from V and 4 bases from J; bases unmatched to any gene: 3. Germline assignment: CDR1 SGHTA and CDR2 FQGNSA. CDR3 length: 16 amino acids.

The CDR3 region has the DNA TGCGCCAGCAGCTTTGGGGACAGCTCCTACGAGCAGTACTTC. Its translation is CASSFGDSSYEQYF. This chain uses TRBV5-1 with TRBJ2-7; the match to TRBD1 covers 7 bases. Germline CDR1 and CDR2: SGHRS and YFSETQ. V lost 2 bases and J lost 0; bases outside the gene matches: 2. The CDR3 totals 14 residues.

The chain couples TRBV9 to TRBJ2-5; 10 positions match TRBD2. In germline, CDR1 is SGDLS, CDR2 YYNGEE. Germline trimming cut 2 bases from V and 5 bases from J; bases unmatched to any gene: 6. The CDR3 is 15 residues long. The CDR3 loop is CASSVTGLATETQYF. DNA of the CDR3: TGTGCCAGCAGCGTCACGGGACTAGCGACGGAGACCCAGTACTTC.

The rearrangement joins TRBV19 to TRBJ2-7, with TRBD1 matching 7 bases. The CDR3 has 13 residues. The germline CDR1 and CDR2 sequences are LNHDA and SQIVND (reference sequence). With 5 bases clipped from V and 3 bases from J, the junction kept 4 bases outside the gene matches. The CDR3 loop reads CASSPGQDYEQYF. The CDR3 DNA sequence: TGTGCCAGTAGTCCAGGACAGGACTACGAGCAGTACTTC.

The CDR3 is CASSLRALAGVNEQFF. CDR3 DNA: TGTGCCAGCAGCTTAAGAGCACTAGCGGGGGTCAATGAGCAGTTCTTC. The J gene is TRBJ2-1, the V gene TRBV7-2; 11 bases line up with TRBD2. Per germline, CDR1 SGHTA and CDR2 FQGNSA. J was trimmed by 6 bases and V by 2 bases; bases with no gene match: 6. CDR3 length: 16 amino acids.

J is TRBJ2-7 and V is TRBV6-1; a weak D match, TRBD1 (6 bases). CDR1 is MNHNS and CDR2 is SASEGT in the germline V gene. The CDR3 is 16 amino acids. V lost 3 bases and J 0 bases, leaving 15 bases between the germline ends. CDR3 DNA: TGTGCCAGCAGTGAGCAGACAGGTAGTTACTCCTACGAGCAGTACTTC. It is translated as CASSEQTGSYSYEQYF.

The V and J genes are TRBV9 and TRBJ1-3; D is uncertain. Trimming shortened V by 0 bases and J by 7 bases, and 20 bases separated the two germline ends. The CDR3 is made up of 17 amino acids. Per the germline V gene, CDR1 is SGDLS and CDR2 is YYNGEE. The CDR3 sequence: CASSVGIRGGFENTIYF. As DNA, the CDR3 is TGTGCCAGCAGCGTAGGAATCCGGGGAGGTTTCGAGAACACCATATATTTT.

The V gene is TRBV27, the J gene TRBJ2-7; 11 nucleotides line up with TRBD2. The CDR3 runs 15 residues. The V and J ends lost 5 bases and 3 bases, in that order; junction bases with no gene match: 6. CDR1 and CDR2 from the germline V gene are MNHEY and SMNVEV (reference sequence). CDR3 protein: CASSTGTSGIYEQYF. In DNA form, the CDR3 reads TGTGCCAGCAGTACCGGGACTAGCGGAATCTACGAGCAGTACTTC.

The chain carries TRBV9 and TRBJ2-1; 9 bases fit TRBD2. CDR1 is SGDLS, CDR2 YYNGEE, per germline. V dropped 1 base and J dropped 7; count of bases not matched to a gene: 9. CDR3 size: 16 residues. CDR3 loop: CASSVLRLADWNEQFF. CDR3 in DNA: TGTGCCAGCAGCGTACTACGACTAGCGGATTGGAATGAGCAGTTCTTC.

The CDR3 is CASSLAQGNLYNEQFF. For the CDR3, the DNA is TGCGCCAGCAGCCTTGCTCAGGGAAATTTGTACAATGAGCAGTTCTTC. The chain joins TRBV5-1 to TRBJ2-1, with TRBD1 as a possible D gene (5 bases). Trimming cost V 4 bases and J 4 bases, with 18 bases left between them. This CDR3 region has 16 residues. Per germline, CDR1 SGHRS and CDR2 YFSETQ.

The J gene is TRBJ2-5, the V gene TRBV7-8; D gene uncertain. The V end lost 8 bases, the J end lost 2 bases, and 12 bases lay between the germline ends. The length of the CDR3 is 13 residues. Per germline, CDR1 SGHVS and CDR2 FQNEAQ. The CDR3 sequence is CASGWSVQETQYF. The CDR3 DNA sequence: TGTGCCAGCGGGTGGTCGGTTCAAGAGACCCAGTACTTC.

The chain links TRBV6-5 to TRBJ1-5; D is possibly TRBD1 (6 bases). The CDR3 runs 14 residues. V lost 2 bases and J 5 bases, leaving 10 bases between the germline ends. CDR1 is MNHEY and CDR2 is SVGAGI in the germline V gene. CDR3 DNA sequence: TGTGCCAGCAGTTACGGGGGGGCTTATCAGCCCCAGCATTTT. This translates into CASSYGGAYQPQHF.

The V and J genes are TRBV4-3 and TRBJ2-5, with 7 nucleotides matching TRBD2. Germline V CDR1 and CDR2: LGHNA, YSLEER. The trim removed 2 bases at V and 0 bases at J, leaving 6 bases unmatched. The CDR3 length is 16 residues. CDR3 coding DNA: TGCGCCAGCAGCCAATGGGGCGGGAGCCACCAAGAGACCCAGTACTTC. Protein product: CASSQWGGSHQETQYF.